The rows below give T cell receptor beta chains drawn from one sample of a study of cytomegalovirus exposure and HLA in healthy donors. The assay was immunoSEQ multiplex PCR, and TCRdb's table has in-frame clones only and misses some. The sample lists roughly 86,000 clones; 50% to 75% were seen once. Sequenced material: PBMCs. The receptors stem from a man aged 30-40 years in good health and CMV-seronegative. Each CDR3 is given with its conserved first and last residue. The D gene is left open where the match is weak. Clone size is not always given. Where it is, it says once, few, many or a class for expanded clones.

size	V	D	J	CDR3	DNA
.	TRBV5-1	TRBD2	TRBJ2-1	CASSPTSGGGYNEQFF	TGCGCCAGCAGCCCAACTAGCGGGGGCGGTTACAATGAGCAGTTCTTC
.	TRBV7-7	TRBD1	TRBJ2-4	CASSQDRVGMDIQYF	TGTGCTAGCAGCCAAGACAGGGTTGGTATGGACATTCAGTACTTC
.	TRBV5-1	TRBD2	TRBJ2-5	CASSLAGGPGETQYF	TGCGCCAGCAGCTTGGCGGGAGGGCCCGGCGAGACCCAGTACTTC
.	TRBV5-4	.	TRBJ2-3	CASSSGGTDLDTQYF	TGTGCCAGCAGCTCGGGAGGGACAGATTTAGATACGCAGTATTTT
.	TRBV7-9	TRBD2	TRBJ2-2	CASSLVGSSGRQAGELFF	TGTGCCAGCAGCTTAGTAGGGTCTAGCGGGAGACAGGCCGGGGAGCTGTTTTTT
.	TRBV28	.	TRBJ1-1	CASSSQTGQPTEAFF	TGTGCCAGCAGTTCCCAGACTGGACAGCCCACTGAAGCTTTCTTT
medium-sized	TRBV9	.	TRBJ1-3	CASSAGGTQGGSGNTIYF	TGTGCCAGCAGCGCGGGGGGAACACAGGGAGGCTCTGGAAACACCATATATTTT
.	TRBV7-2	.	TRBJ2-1	CASSRGGGSYNEQFF	TGTGCCAGCAGCAGAGGGGGGGGCTCCTACAATGAGCAGTTCTTC
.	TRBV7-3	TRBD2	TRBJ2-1	CASSVTSELFNEQFF	TGTGCCAGCAGCGTGACTAGCGAGCTATTCAATGAGCAGTTCTTC
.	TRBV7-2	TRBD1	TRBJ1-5	CASSLEGQGYAQPQHF	TGTGCCAGCAGCTTAGAAGGACAGGGTTATGCTCAGCCCCAGCATTTT
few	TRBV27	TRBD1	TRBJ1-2	CASSPGTGAPNYGYTF	TGTGCCAGCAGCCCCGGGACAGGGGCTCCTAACTATGGCTACACCTTC
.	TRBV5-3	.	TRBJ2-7	CARSLEEGMRCEQYF	TGTGCCAGAAGCTTAGAAGAAGGTATGAGGTGCGAGCAGTACTTC
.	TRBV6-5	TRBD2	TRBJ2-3	CASSRGGPTDTQYF	TGTGCCAGCAGCCGGGGGGGCCCCACAGATACGCAGTATTTT
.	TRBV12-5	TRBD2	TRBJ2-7	CASGFPRTGGVLEQYF	TGTGCTAGTGGTTTTCCTAGAACGGGGGGGGTTCTCGAGCAGTACTTC
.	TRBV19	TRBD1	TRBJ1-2	CASSLPTGEPLGYTF	TGTGCCAGTAGTCTCCCGACAGGGGAGCCTCTTGGCTACACCTTC
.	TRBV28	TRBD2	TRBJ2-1	CASSKNIAGKAYNEQFF	TGTGCCAGCAGTAAGAATATAGCGGGGAAGGCGTACAATGAGCAGTTCTTC
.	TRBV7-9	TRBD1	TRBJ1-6	CASSSDRGTSSPLHF	TGTGCCAGCAGCTCCGACAGGGGAACCTCCTCACCCCTCCACTTT
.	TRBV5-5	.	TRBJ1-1	CASRLGRGSGEAFF	TGTGCCAGCAGGTTGGGACGGGGAAGCGGTGAAGCTTTCTTT
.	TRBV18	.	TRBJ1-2	CASSPSGGAGGYTF	TGTGCCAGCTCACCAAGTGGGGGGGCCGGTGGCTACACCTTC
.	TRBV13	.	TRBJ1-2	CASSRRVRDGYTF	TGTGCCAGCAGCCGAAGGGTGAGGGATGGCTACACCTTC
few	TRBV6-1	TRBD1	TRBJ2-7	CASNTGGAPYEQYF	TGTGCCAGCAATACAGGGGGCGCGCCCTACGAGCAGTACTTC
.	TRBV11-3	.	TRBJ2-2	CASRVQPNTGELFF	TGTGCCAGCAGAGTACAGCCGAACACCGGGGAGCTGTTTTTT
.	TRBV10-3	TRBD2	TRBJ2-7	CAITTAGGLTYEQYF	TGTGCCATCACCACGGCGGGGGGGCTCACCTACGAGCAGTACTTC
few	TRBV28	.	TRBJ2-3	CASSSVAQGTDTQYF	TGTGCCAGCAGTTCCGTCGCGCAGGGCACAGATACGCAGTATTTT
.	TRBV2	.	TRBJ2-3	CASSLTAGPTDTQYF	TGTGCCAGCAGCTTGACAGCGGGCCCTACAGATACGCAGTATTTT
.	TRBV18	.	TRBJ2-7	CASSPPSGYEQYF	TGTGCCAGCTCACCACCTTCGGGGTACGAGCAGTACTTC
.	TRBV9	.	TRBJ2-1	CASSGGGAAYNEQFF	TGTGCCAGCAGCGGAGGCGGGGCCGCCTACAATGAGCAGTTCTTC
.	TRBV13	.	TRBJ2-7	CASKAEGFGYEQYF	TGTGCCAGCAAAGCGGAGGGTTTTGGGTACGAGCAGTACTTC
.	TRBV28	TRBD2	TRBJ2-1	CASGGLAGVFSTYNEQFF	TGTGCCAGCGGGGGACTAGCGGGAGTTTTTAGTACCTACAATGAGCAGTTCTTC
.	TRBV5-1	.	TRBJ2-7	CASSLKSRGYEQYF	TGCGCCAGCAGCTTGAAGAGCCGCGGCTACGAGCAGTACTTC
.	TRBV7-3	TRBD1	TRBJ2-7	CASSDDRVGEQYF	TGTGCCAGCAGCGACGACAGGGTAGGCGAGCAGTACTTC
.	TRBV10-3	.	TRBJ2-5	CAISETTRTGKETQYF	TGTGCCATCAGTGAGACGACAAGAACAGGCAAAGAGACCCAGTACTTC
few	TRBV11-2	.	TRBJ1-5	CASSLGRGPNQPQHF	TGTGCCAGCAGCTTAGGCAGGGGTCCCAACCAGCCCCAGCATTTT
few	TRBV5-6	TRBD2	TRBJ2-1	CASSPRRTGLAGVSNEQFF	TGTGCCAGCAGCCCGCGGAGGACGGGACTAGCGGGAGTGAGCAATGAGCAGTTCTTC
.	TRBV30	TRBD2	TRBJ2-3	CASTSSRTDTQYF	TGTGCCTCGACTAGCAGCCGCACAGATACGCAGTATTTT
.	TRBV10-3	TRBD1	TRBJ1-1	CAIRTDREYTEAFF	TGTGCCATCAGAACGGACAGGGAGTACACTGAAGCTTTCTTT
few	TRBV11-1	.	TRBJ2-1	CASSLGQEGNEQFF	TGTGCCAGCAGCTTAGGCCAGGAGGGGAATGAGCAGTTCTTC
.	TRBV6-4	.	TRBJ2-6	CASSDEGAGANVLTF	TGTGCCAGCAGTGACGAGGGTGCTGGGGCCAACGTCCTGACTTTC
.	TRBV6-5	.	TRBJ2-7	CASSYSRTAVYEQYF	TGTGCCAGCAGTTACTCTCGGACAGCGGTCTACGAGCAGTACTTC
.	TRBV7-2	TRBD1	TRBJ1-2	CASETGLYGYTF	TGTGCCAGCGAGACAGGGCTATATGGCTACACCTTC
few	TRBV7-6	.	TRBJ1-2	CASSLEGTGYHGYTF	TGTGCCAGCAGCTTAGAGGGAACAGGCTACCATGGCTACACCTTC
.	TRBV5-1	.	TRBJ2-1	CASSWQLVTPLHEQFF	TGCGCCAGCAGCTGGCAACTAGTCACACCTTTACATGAGCAGTTCTTC
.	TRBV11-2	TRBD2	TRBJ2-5	CASSPSGRVETQYF	TGTGCCAGCAGCCCGTCCGGGAGGGTGGAGACCCAGTACTTC
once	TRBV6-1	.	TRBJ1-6	CASSERNSPLHF	TGTGCCAGCAGTGAACGGAATTCACCCCTCCACTTT
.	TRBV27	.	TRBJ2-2	CASSLSRTGELFF	TGTGCCAGCAGTTTAAGTCGGACCGGGGAGCTGTTTTTT
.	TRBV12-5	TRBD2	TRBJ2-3	CASGLEASGWDTQYF	TGTGCTAGTGGTTTGGAAGCTAGCGGGTGGGATACGCAGTATTTT
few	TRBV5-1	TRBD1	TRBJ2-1	CASSPWDRAYNEQFF	TGCGCCAGCAGCCCGTGGGACAGAGCCTACAATGAGCAGTTCTTC
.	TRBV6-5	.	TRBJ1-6	CASRTTGWAGSPLHF	TGTGCCAGCAGGACTACAGGGTGGGCTGGTTCACCCCTCCACTTT
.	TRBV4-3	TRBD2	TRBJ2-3	CASSQEGLAGNTDTQYF	TGCGCCAGCAGCCAAGAGGGACTAGCGGGGAACACAGATACGCAGTATTTT
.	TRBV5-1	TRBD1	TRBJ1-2	CASKGTASTKGYTF	TGCGCCAGCAAGGGGACAGCTTCAACTAAAGGCTACACCTTC